The rows below give T cell receptor beta chains drawn from one sample of a study of blood T cells in healthy people across ages. Each CDR3 protein is one row after TCRdb ran MiXCR on the 5' RACE reads. Among over 950,000 distinct CDR3 sequences listed, roughly 51% were seen once. Sequencing input: blood. The source of these receptors is a woman in her sixties or seventies in good health. Both conserved end residues are part of each CDR3.

>TRBV20-1|TRBJ1-5
CSARSQGAINQPQHF
>TRBV2|-
CARMETGLYEQYF
>TRBV7-9|TRBJ2-4
CASSLGDGGFDIQYF
>TRBV19|TRBJ1-5
CASPGRQGIVNQPQHF
>TRBV20-1|TRBJ1-2
CSASPDRADGYTF
>TRBV4-2|TRBJ2-7
CASSRLDGRAPYEQYF
>TRBV2|TRBJ2-1
CASSGGAGGIYEQFF
>TRBV18|TRBJ2-3
CASSPTARDLDTQYF
>TRBV28|TRBJ2-1
CASSLYSGVEFNEQFF
>TRBV11-2|-
CASSPDSSVYEQYF
>TRBV5-1|TRBJ2-1
CASSHYWGQFF
>TRBV29-1|TRBJ1-2
CSVDRSAGYTF
>TRBV19|TRBJ1-2
CASLAASFYTF
>TRBV30|TRBJ2-3
CAWSGTSGNTDTQYF
>TRBV5-5|TRBJ2-7
CASSLMEHARSDEQYF
>TRBV15|TRBJ2-5
CATSRGKTQETQYF
>TRBV3-1|TRBJ2-2
CASSQDLGTSVVGELFF
>TRBV5-1|TRBJ2-7
CASSWGTESSYEQYF
>TRBV7-2|TRBJ2-5
CASSLISPQETQYF
>TRBV27|TRBJ2-5
CASGFRASETQYF
>TRBV20-1|TRBJ2-7
CSAGEPGLARRRSYEQYF
>TRBV6-2/TRBV6-3|-
CASSFFLAVRETQYF
>TRBV20-1|TRBJ2-1
CSARDLAGAFIQTYNEQFF
>TRBV6-4|TRBJ2-1
CASSDEVYNEQFF
>TRBV5-1|TRBJ2-5
CASSQTGSPVIETQYF
>TRBV7-7|TRBJ2-3
CASSPLRNTDTQYF
>TRBV6-6|TRBJ2-7
CASSYPGRGEQYF